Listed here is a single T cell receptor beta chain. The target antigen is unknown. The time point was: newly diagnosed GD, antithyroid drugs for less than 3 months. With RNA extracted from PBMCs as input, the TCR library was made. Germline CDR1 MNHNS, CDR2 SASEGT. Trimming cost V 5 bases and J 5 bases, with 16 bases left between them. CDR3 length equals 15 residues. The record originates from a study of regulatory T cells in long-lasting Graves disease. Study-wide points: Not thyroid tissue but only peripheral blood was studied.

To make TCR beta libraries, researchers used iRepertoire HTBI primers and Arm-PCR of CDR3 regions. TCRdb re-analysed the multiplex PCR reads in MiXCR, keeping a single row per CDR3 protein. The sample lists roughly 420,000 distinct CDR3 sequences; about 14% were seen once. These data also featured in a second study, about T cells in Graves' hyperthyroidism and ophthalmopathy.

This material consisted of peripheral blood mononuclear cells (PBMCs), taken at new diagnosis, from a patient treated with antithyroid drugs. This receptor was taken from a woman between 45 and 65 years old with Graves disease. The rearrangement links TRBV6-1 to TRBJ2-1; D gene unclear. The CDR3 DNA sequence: TGTGCCAGCAGTCACTCCTTAACGGGCGACAATGAGCAGTTCTTC. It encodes CASSHSLTGDNEQFF.